The 7 T cell receptor beta chains below all came from one sample that was sequenced in a study of blood T cell repertoires in COVID-19. Profiled with immunoSEQ multiplex PCR; TCRdb holds only in-frame clones, not every one. The table has approximately 270,000 clones, 80% to 90% seen once. Material for sequencing was peripheral blood. Every receptor here comes from a woman aged 70-85 years with acute or convalescent COVID-19.

The V call is TRBV11-2, the J call TRBJ2-1; 11 nucleotides agree with TRBD2. V gave up 5 bases and J gave up 5 bases; unmatched junction bases: 14. The CDR3 totals 18 residues. Germline CDR1 SGHAT, CDR2 FQNNGV. The CDR3, as DNA: TGTGCCAGCAGCCCGCAGACCTCTTCTAGCGGGAGGCACAATGAGCAGTTCTTC. This codes for CASSPQTSSSGRHNEQFF.

A note on this clone: The sample has other DNA sequences that encode this CDR3 too. This chain uses TRBV5-1 with TRBJ2-7; TRBD1 matches 10 bases. V lost 2 bases, J lost 6 bases, and 2 bases stayed unmatched. CDR1 and CDR2 from the germline V gene are SGHRS and YFSETQ. This CDR3 contains 13 residues. In DNA form, the CDR3 reads TGCGCCAGCAGCTTAGGACAGGGGGGCGAGCAGTACTTC. Translating gives CASSLGQGGEQYF.

The V gene is TRBV5-4, the J gene TRBJ1-1; D unresolved. Per germline, CDR1 SGHNT and CDR2 YYREEE (reference sequence). The ends were cut back, 4 bases at V and 7 bases at J, with 14 bases in the middle. The CDR3 covers 13 residues. The CDR3 region has the DNA TGTGCCAGCAGCCCTGACCCGAGGAGTGAAGCTTTCTTT. Amino acid sequence: CASSPDPRSEAFF.

The chain links TRBV4-1 to TRBJ1-2; no clear D gene. V lost 3 bases, J lost 5 bases, and 19 bases lay in between. Germline V CDR1 and CDR2: MGHRA, YSYEKL. The CDR3 loop spans 16 amino acids. The CDR3 DNA follows: TGCGCCAGCAGCCACCCGATACGAGGCAGTATTTATGGCTACACCTTC. Translating it yields CASSHPIRGSIYGYTF.

This chain joins TRBV21-1 and TRBJ1-3; the D call TRBD1 from the table was never checked on the DNA. TRBV21-1 is flagged as a pseudogene. The CDR3 totals 18 residues. The DNA for the CDR3 is TGTGCCAGCAGCAAAGTAATGGACAGGGCTAGCTCTGGAAACACCATATATTTT. Protein: CASSKVMDRASSGNTIYF.

The chain employs TRBV19 and TRBJ2-1; no definite D call. CDR1 is LNHDA and CDR2 is SQIVND in the germline V gene (reference sequence). The CDR3 consists of 16 residues. V shed 4 bases and J shed 7 bases, with 20 bases lying between them. In DNA, the CDR3 is TGTGCCAGTAGTAAGTTCCAGTACGGGTCGTTTAATGAGCAGTTCTTC. Translated, it gives CASSKFQYGSFNEQFF.

The chain recombines TRBV6-5 with TRBJ1-3; D possibly corresponds to TRBD1 (5 bases). The ends were cut back, 6 bases at V and 5 bases at J, with 14 bases in the middle. Germline CDR1 reads MNHEY; CDR2 reads SVGAGI. The CDR3 sequence is 14 residues long. The CDR3 reads CASRKTGDRNTIYF. Here the CDR3 DNA reads TGTGCCAGCAGAAAAACAGGTGATCGAAACACCATATATTTT.